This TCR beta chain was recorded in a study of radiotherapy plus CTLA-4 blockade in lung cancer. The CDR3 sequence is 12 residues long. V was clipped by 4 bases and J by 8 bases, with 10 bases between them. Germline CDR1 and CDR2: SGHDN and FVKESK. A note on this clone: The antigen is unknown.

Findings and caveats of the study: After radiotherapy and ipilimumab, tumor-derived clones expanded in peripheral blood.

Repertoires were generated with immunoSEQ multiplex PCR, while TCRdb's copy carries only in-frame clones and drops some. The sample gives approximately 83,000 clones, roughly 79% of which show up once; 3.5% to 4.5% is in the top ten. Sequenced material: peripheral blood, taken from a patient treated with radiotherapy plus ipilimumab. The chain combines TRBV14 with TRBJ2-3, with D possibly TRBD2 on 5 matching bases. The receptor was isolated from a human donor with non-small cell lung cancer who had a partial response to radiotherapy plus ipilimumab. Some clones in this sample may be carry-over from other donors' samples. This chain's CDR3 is CASSPSSGTQYF. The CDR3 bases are TGTGCCAGCAGCCCCTCCAGCGGTACGCAGTATTTT.